These 14 T cell receptor beta chains were sequenced from one sample in a study of PD-1 blockade in classical Hodgkin lymphoma. Patients all relapsed after autologous stem cell transplantation, and there was variation in brentuximab vedotin exposure. Method: immunoSEQ multiplex PCR; TCRdb's copy keeps in-frame clones and lacks some. This table has around 18,000 clones, 75% to 85% appearing once. This specimen was peripheral blood mononuclear cells (PBMCs), taken before the second cycle of nivolumab. These receptors all stem from a human donor with classical Hodgkin lymphoma.

The genes are TRBV25-1 and TRBJ2-7; 8 bases match TRBD2. V was clipped by 1 base and J by 6 bases; unmatched bases: 5. Germline CDR1 MGHDK, CDR2 SYGVNS. The CDR3 sequence is 14 residues long. The CDR3 loop is CASSESGRAVEQYF. The DNA of the CDR3 is TGTGCCAGCAGTGAATCCGGGAGGGCGGTCGAGCAGTACTTC.

This clone came up a few times. CDR3 amino acids: CASGLVNSRGYTF. The CDR3 DNA reads as TGTGCTAGTGGTTTGGTTAATAGTCGGGGCTACACCTTC. This chain uses TRBV12-5 with TRBJ1-2, with no clear D. V lost 0 bases, J lost 8 bases, and 10 bases lay in between. Germline lookup yields CDR1 LGHNT and CDR2 FRNRAP. This CDR3 contains 13 residues.

The chain carries TRBV30 and TRBJ2-2, with 7 bases fitting TRBD1. V shed 1 base, J shed 3 bases, and the junction held 5 bases outside the gene matches. This CDR3 has 15 amino acids. Germline lookup yields CDR1 GTSNPN and CDR2 SVGIG (reference sequence). The DNA of the CDR3 is TGTGCCTGGAGTGGACAGGGAAGAGACACCGGGGAGCTGTTTTTT. Its protein product is CAWSGQGRDTGELFF.

This chain connects TRBV5-8 to TRBJ2-2; no clear D gene. CDR1 and CDR2 from the germline V gene are SGHTS and YDEGEE. CDR3 length equals 15 residues. Trimming took 4 bases from V and 3 from J, leaving 13 bases between them. The CDR3 DNA reads as TGTGCCAGCAGCCACCTGCAAACTTACACCGGGGAGCTGTTTTTT. Its protein is CASSHLQTYTGELFF.

The genes are TRBV5-1 and TRBJ1-5, with D possibly TRBD1 on 5 matching bases. The CDR3 totals 15 residues. Trimming removed 0 bases from V and 0 bases from J, with 7 bases in between. Germline V lookup: CDR1 SGHRS, CDR2 YFSETQ. As DNA, the CDR3 is TGCGCCAGCAGCTTGGAAGGGGATAGCAATCAGCCCCAGCATTTT. Translating it yields CASSLEGDSNQPQHF.

The chain is built from TRBV25-1 and TRBJ2-1, with D possibly TRBD2 on 5 matching bases. Trimming stripped 2 bases from V and 4 bases from J, with 15 bases between. Per germline, CDR1 MGHDK and CDR2 SYGVNS. The CDR3 loop spans 16 amino acids. The CDR3 DNA reads as TGTGCCAGCAGTGAACTAATCGGTGAGGGATACAATGAGCAGTTCTTC. Protein product: CASSELIGEGYNEQFF. Full variable domain (rest looked up from reference TRBV25-1 and TRBJ2-1): EADIYQTPRYLVIGTGKKITLECSQTMGHDKMYWYQQDPGMELHLIHYSYGVNSTEKGDLSSESTVSRIRTEHFPLTLESARPSHTSQYLCASSELIGEGYNEQFFGPGTRLTVL.

The count of this clone is one. The CDR3 loop is CASSLVSNNYGYTF. The CDR3 region has the DNA TGCGCCAGCAGCTTGGTTAGCAATAACTATGGCTACACCTTC. The V call is TRBV5-1, the J call TRBJ1-2, with D hard to call. The V gene lost 0 bases and the J gene lost 1 base, with 7 bases spanning the gap. This CDR3 contains 14 residues. Per germline, CDR1 SGHRS and CDR2 YFSETQ.

This chain joins TRBV5-5 and TRBJ2-2, with 7 bases identical to TRBD2. CDR3 size: 16 residues. Germline V gene data show CDR1 as SGHKS and CDR2 as YYEKEE (reference sequence). V shed 1 base, J shed 5 bases, and the junction held 8 bases outside the gene matches. CDR3 protein: CASSLWSDSGTGELFF. In nucleotides, the CDR3 is TGTGCCAGCAGCTTGTGGTCCGATAGCGGGACCGGGGAGCTGTTTTTT.

This clone appeared a single time. The rearrangement joins TRBV4-3 to TRBJ2-7; D is unclear. The germline CDR1 and CDR2 sequences are LGHNA and YSLEER. Trimming took off 2 bases at V and 1 base at J, with 6 bases between the two ends. The CDR3 is 13 residues long. The CDR3 DNA reads TGCGCCAGCAGCCAACAGACTTCCTACGAGCAGTACTTC. Residues: CASSQQTSYEQYF.

This clone appeared a single time. The chain is built from TRBV6-6 and TRBJ2-7, with D perhaps TRBD1 or TRBD2 (5 bases each). The germline V gene encodes CDR1 MNHNY and CDR2 SVGAGI (reference sequence). This CDR3 comprises 14 residues. V was trimmed by 7 bases and J by 5 bases, leaving 18 bases between them. CDR3 protein: CASTLSGTIDEQYF. CDR3 sequence (DNA): TGTGCCAGCACACTGTCGGGGACGATTGACGAGCAGTACTTC.

In its sample, this clone was seen a few times. The chain recombines TRBV4-3 with TRBJ2-3, with TRBD1 matching 8 bases. Germline loops: CDR1 LGHNA, CDR2 YSLEER. This CDR3 has 16 amino acids. The junction had 3 bases not matched to a gene; V was cut back by 0 bases and J by 1 base. In DNA form, the CDR3 reads TGCGCCAGCAGCCAAGATATGGGACAGGGCACAGATACGCAGTATTTT. Its protein product is CASSQDMGQGTDTQYF.

This clone appeared a few times. The V and J genes are TRBV5-1 and TRBJ2-2; D may be TRBD1 (7 bases). There are 15 residues in the CDR3. V was pared by 1 base and J by 4 bases, with 11 bases between. Germline CDR1 is SGHRS and CDR2 is YFSETQ. The CDR3 DNA follows: TGCGCCAGCAGCTTGATGCAGGGGGGCACCGGGGAGCTGTTTTTT. It translates to CASSLMQGGTGELFF.

V is TRBV10-3 and J is TRBJ1-5, with D uncertain. This CDR3 has 17 residues. Between the trimmed V and J ends, which lost 0 bases and 0 bases, there was a span of 12 bases. The germline gives CDR1 ENHRY, CDR2 SYGVKD. CDR3 residues: CAISESRAEYSNQPQHF. In nucleotides, the CDR3 is TGTGCCATCAGTGAGTCGAGGGCAGAATATAGCAATCAGCCCCAGCATTTT.

The genes are TRBV11-2 and TRBJ2-7, with 10 bases fitting TRBD1. Germline assignment: CDR1 SGHAT and CDR2 FQNNGV. The J segment lost 12 bases and the V segment lost 5 bases, leaving 10 bases of the junction unmatched. CDR3 length: 13 amino acids. For the CDR3, the DNA is TGTGCCAGCAGCCCGCCGGGACAGGGGAGTCGGTACTTC. This translates into CASSPPGQGSRYF. Supplemented by reference TRBV11-2 and TRBJ2-7, the full variable domain reads EAGVAQSPRYKIIEKRQSVAFWCNPISGHATLYWYQQILGQGPKLLIQFQNNGVVDDSQLPKDRFSAERLKGVDSTLKIQPAKLEDSAVYLCASSPPGQGSRYFGPGTRLTVT.